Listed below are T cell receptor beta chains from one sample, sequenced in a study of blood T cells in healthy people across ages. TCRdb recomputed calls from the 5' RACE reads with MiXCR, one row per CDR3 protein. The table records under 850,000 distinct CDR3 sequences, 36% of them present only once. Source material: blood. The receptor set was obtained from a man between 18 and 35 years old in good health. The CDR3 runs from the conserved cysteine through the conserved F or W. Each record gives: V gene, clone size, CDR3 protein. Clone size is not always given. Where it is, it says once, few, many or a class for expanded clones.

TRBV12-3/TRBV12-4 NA CACHRIGELFF
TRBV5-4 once CASSPPGSPSYNEQFF
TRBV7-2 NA CASSITSGGPSSYEQYF
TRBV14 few CASSQDGQGSYNEQFF
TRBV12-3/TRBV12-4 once CASRTGGLDTEAFF
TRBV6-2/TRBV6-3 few CASSYSRGDSYEQYF
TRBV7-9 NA CASSLSPRVADTQYF
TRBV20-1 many CSSTRQASTDTQYF
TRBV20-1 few CSAREMVAGGTDTQYF
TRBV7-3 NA CASSLAATTDPTDTQYF
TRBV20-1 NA CSASPGRGNEKLFF
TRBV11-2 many CASSLDLGGGRDGYTF
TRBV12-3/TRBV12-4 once CASGLGDRAYEQYF
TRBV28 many CASSLEGTHQYF
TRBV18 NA CASSLGQEVGYTF
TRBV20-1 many CSASPDGTQETQYF
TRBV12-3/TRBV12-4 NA CASSPLTRGHGANVLTF
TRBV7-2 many CASSPRAGETQYF
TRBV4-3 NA CASSQDPMRGEPSEAFF
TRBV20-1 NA CSARGYRLAGGPEYNEQFF
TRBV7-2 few CASSLNQGDTEAFF
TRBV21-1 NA CASSGRIFSNQPQHF